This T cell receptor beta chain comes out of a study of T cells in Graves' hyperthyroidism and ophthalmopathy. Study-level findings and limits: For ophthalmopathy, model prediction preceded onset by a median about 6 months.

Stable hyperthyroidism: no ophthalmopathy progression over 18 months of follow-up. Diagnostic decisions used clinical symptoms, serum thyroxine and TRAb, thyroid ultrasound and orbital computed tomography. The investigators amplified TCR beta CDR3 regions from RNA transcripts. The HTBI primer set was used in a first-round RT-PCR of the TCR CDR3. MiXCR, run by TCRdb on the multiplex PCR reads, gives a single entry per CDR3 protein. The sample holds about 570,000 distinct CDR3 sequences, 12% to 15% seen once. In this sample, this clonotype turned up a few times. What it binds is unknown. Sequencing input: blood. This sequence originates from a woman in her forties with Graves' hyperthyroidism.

Here the CDR3 reads CASSQDLAGVAYEQYF. CDR3 sequence (DNA): TGCGCCAGCAGCCAAGATCTGGCAGGGGTGGCCTACGAGCAGTACTTC. V gene TRBV4-1 combines with J gene TRBJ2-7; weak D call: TRBD1 (6 bases). The CDR3 is 16 residues long. Deletions cut 0 bases from V and 2 bases from J, with 14 bases between. The germline gives CDR1 MGHRA, CDR2 YSYEKL.